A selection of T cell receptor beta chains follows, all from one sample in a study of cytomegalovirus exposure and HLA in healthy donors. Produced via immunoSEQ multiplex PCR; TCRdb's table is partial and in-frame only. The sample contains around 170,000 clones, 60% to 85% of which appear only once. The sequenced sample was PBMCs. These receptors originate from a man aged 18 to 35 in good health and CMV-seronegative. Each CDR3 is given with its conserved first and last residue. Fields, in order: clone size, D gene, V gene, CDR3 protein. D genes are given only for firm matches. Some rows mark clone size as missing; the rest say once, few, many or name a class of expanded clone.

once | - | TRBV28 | CASSLAGGDSPLHF
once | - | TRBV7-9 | CASSSPGDPYEQYF
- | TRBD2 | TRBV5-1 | CASSLGRGRERGDNEQFF
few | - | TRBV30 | CATDGNGYTF
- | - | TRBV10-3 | CAISEPARDEQFF
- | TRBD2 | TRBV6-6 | CASKGLAAQDTQYF
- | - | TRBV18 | CASQEDQRSNEQFF
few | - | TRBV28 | CASSLSGGEGYTF
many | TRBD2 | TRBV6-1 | CASILGLAGTDTQYF
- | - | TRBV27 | CASSPTQYEQYF
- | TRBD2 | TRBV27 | CASSFHLTSGRAYEQYF
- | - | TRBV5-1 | CASSLVADLTYEQYF
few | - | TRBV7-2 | CASSSQLGVNTEAFF
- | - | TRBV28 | CASSSGWGGYTF
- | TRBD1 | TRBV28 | CASSLQDREYRPQHF
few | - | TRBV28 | CASSLGGGGEKLFF
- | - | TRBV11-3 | CASSFQEGDEQFF
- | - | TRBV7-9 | CASTERGGQRTEAFF
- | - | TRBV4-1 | CASSYPPPGPGDGYTF
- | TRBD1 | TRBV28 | CASSTPEDRAHEQYF
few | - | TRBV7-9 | CASSPRQRQETQYF
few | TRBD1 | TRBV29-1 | CSVDAGQGSNYGYTF
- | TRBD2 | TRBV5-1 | CASSPPRTSGLNEQFF
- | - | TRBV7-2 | CASAGLRVTGELFF
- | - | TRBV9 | CASSVEVGHDNSPLHF